This T cell receptor (beta chain) came from a study of blood T cell repertoires in COVID-19. TCRdb keeps only in-frame clones here, not all; method: immunoSEQ multiplex PCR. The sample records about 240,000 clones, around 90% being singletons. Participants were aged about 18 to 90 years, lived in some 23 US areas, and enrolled virtually. Per germline, CDR1 MNHEY and CDR2 SVGAGI. The V segment lost 5 bases and the J segment 5 bases; nucleotides outside the gene matches: 6. The CDR3 covers 14 residues. The sequencing input was PBMCs or T cells enriched from blood (not recorded which). The chain joins TRBV6-5 to TRBJ2-5, with TRBD2 matching over 9 bases. The receptor comes from a woman between 25 and 40 years old with acute COVID-19. The DNA for the CDR3 is TGTGCCAGCAGTAGGAGACTAGCGGCGGAGACCCAGTACTTC. As protein: CASSRRLAAETQYF.